Presented here are 8 T cell receptor beta chains from one specimen sequenced in a study of long-term antiretroviral therapy in people with HIV. The immunoSEQ assay was v3.0, run at survey level. Measured with immunoSEQ multiplex PCR; TCRdb has only the in-frame clones, and not every one. The sample contains roughly 20,000 clones, roughly nine tenths of which appear only once. This specimen consisted of unsorted PBMCs, obtained 0.5 years after starting antiretroviral therapy. The receptors originated from a man aged 35 to 55 with HIV.

V gene TRBV19 combines with J gene TRBJ1-4, with TRBD1 as a possible D gene (6 bases). The CDR3 runs to 15 residues. The V and J ends lost 7 bases and 2 bases respectively, with 14 bases between them. Germline lookup yields CDR1 LNHDA and CDR2 SQIVND (reference sequence). CDR3 in amino acids: CASKGGGRTNEKLFF. CDR3 nucleotide sequence: TGTGCCAGTAAGGGGGGGGGACGGACTAATGAAAAACTGTTTTTT.

This chain uses TRBV7-9 with TRBJ2-1, with D uncertain. V was clipped by 5 bases and J by 4 bases, with 3 bases between them. The germline V gene has CDR1 SEHNR and CDR2 FQNEAQ (reference sequence). This CDR3 is built from 11 residues. The CDR3 reads CASSPYNEQFF. The CDR3 DNA reads TGTGCCAGCAGCCCATACAATGAGCAGTTCTTC.

On this clone itself: The junction departs from the called germline gene at one end, perhaps through a read error. The CDR3 bases are TGTGCCAGCTCGCCACAGGGTGGCATTGAAGCTTTCTTT. Its translation is CASSPQGGIEAFF. V usage is TRBV18 and J usage is TRBJ1-1; possibly TRBD1 for D (6 bases). The CDR3 is 13 residues long. Germline lookup yields CDR1 KGHSH and CDR2 LQKENI.

The chain couples TRBV19 to TRBJ1-3, with 8 bases identical to TRBD1. This CDR3 spans 20 amino acids. CDR1 and CDR2 from the germline V gene are LNHDA and SQIVND (reference sequence). V lost 10 bases, J lost 0 bases, and 23 bases stayed unmatched. Here the CDR3 reads CATSPGGGAISLSSGNTIYF. CDR3 coding DNA: TGTGCCACCTCCCCAGGGGGCGGCGCGATCAGCTTAAGCTCTGGAAACACCATATATTTT.

The chain carries TRBV7-8 and TRBJ2-3, with D unclear. In germline, CDR1 is SGHVS, CDR2 FQNEAQ. The V and J ends lost 2 bases and 2 bases respectively, with 14 bases between them. There are 16 residues in the CDR3. CDR3 region: CASSLSSPSNTDTQYF. The DNA of the CDR3 is TGTGCCAGCAGCTTATCGTCCCCATCGAACACAGATACGCAGTATTTT. Combining the CDR3 with reference TRBV7-8 and TRBJ2-3 gives the whole variable domain GAGVSQSPRYKVAKRGQDVALRCDPISGHVSLFWYQQALGQGPEFLTYFQNEAQLDKSGLPSDRFFAERPEGSVSTLKIQRTQQEDSAVYLCASSLSSPSNTDTQYFGPGTRLTVL.

The chain has TRBV7-9 and TRBJ1-1; tentative D call: TRBD1 (6 bases). V was shortened by 6 bases and J by 6 bases, with 11 bases between the two germline ends. CDR3 size: 12 residues. Germline V CDR1 and CDR2: SEHNR, FQNEAQ (reference sequence). The CDR3, as DNA: TGTGCCAGCAGTCCGGACAGCCCTGAAGCTTTCTTT. Its translation is CASSPDSPEAFF.

The chain recombines TRBV5-4 with TRBJ2-2, with 9 bases lining up with TRBD2. Germline V CDR1 and CDR2: SGHNT, YYREEE (reference sequence). The CDR3 sequence is 17 residues long. Germline trimming cut 4 bases from V and 5 bases from J; bases unmatched to any gene: 12. The CDR3 reads CASSPTGSRGGTGELFF. The DNA for the CDR3 is TGTGCCAGCAGCCCTACCGGTTCGCGGGGGGGTACCGGGGAGCTGTTTTTT.

This chain connects TRBV28 to TRBJ2-2; D is tentatively TRBD1 or TRBD2 (5 bases each). V dropped 8 bases and J dropped 7 bases, with 11 bases sitting between them. CDR1 and CDR2 from the germline V gene are MDHEN and SYDVKM. CDR3 length: 12 residues. The CDR3 DNA reads as TGTGCCAGCTTTAGGGGAGTCGGGGAGCTGTTTTTT. Protein product: CASFRGVGELFF. The whole variable domain, filled in from reference TRBV28 and TRBJ2-2, reads DVKVTQSSRYLVKRTGEKVFLECVQDMDHENMFWYRQDPGLGLRLIYFSYDVKMKEKGDIPEGYSVSREKKERFSLILESASTNQTSMYLCASFRGVGELFFGEGSRLTVL.